This entry concerns a single T cell receptor beta chain. Its antigen is undetermined. The data stem from a study of long-term antiretroviral therapy in people with HIV. Study-wide results and caveats: Drawn between about 2004 and 2017, the blood was possibly obtained under older ART regimens.

Every single participant having HIV got treatment inside the United States. Survey level was the resolution at which the v3.0 immunoSEQ assay ran. The assay was immunoSEQ multiplex PCR, and TCRdb's table has in-frame clones only and misses some. The sample lists 20,000 to 30,000 clones; 75% to 90% were seen once. The V gene end was trimmed by 3 bases and the J gene end by 2 bases; junction bases not matched to a gene: 4. This CDR3 contains 15 residues. The germline V gene encodes CDR1 LGHNA and CDR2 YSLEER. This material consisted of unsorted PBMCs, taken roughly 4.1 years after starting antiretroviral therapy. V and J are TRBV4-3 and TRBJ1-3; the match to TRBD1 covers 7 bases. This TCR derives from a man in his thirties or forties with HIV. The CDR3 region is CASSQETGTGNTIYF. The CDR3 DNA follows: TGCGCCAGCAGCCAGGAGACAGGGACTGGAAACACCATATATTTT.